This T cell receptor beta chain was obtained from a study of blood T cell repertoires in COVID-19. For the study at large: Whether acute or convalescent, the COVID-19 samples came from the United States, Italy and Spain. T cells, B-cell-depleted T cells, or PBMCs provided the cDNA or gDNA that served as material.

Original handling: Nucleated cell number was recorded as an estimate derived from reference gene primer amplification. Repertoires were generated with immunoSEQ multiplex PCR, while TCRdb's copy carries only in-frame clones and drops some. V, J and clone size are taken as reported in that table, and D and trimming were inferred from the DNA itself. The sample lists more than 9,500 clones, roughly 80% seen once, with 21% in the top ten. V lost 1 base and J lost 4, with 8 bases in between. Germline V gene lookup returns CDR1 SGHDN and CDR2 FVKESK. This CDR3 contains 14 residues. This sequence was found in a human donor in a cohort sampled during active COVID-19. The sample comprised peripheral blood. V gene TRBV14 combines with J gene TRBJ2-1; perhaps TRBD2 as D (5 bases). CDR3 amino acids: CASSQVTRYNEQFF. CDR3 nucleotide sequence: TGTGCCAGCAGCCAAGTCACTAGATACAATGAGCAGTTCTTC.